This T cell receptor beta chain was found in a study of T cell repertoires in cytomegalovirus infection. In the study overall: Through public TCR beta signatures, both CMV infection and matching HLA type were indicated.

CDR3 length: 16 amino acids. V lost 4 bases, J lost 3 bases, and 16 bases lay in between. Notes on the study in general: HLA-C-restricted TCR beta clonotypes specific for CMV led the ex vivo response.

TCRdb reanalysed the reads using MiXCR and keeps one entry per CDR3 protein. The sample has about 600,000 distinct CDR3 sequences, 20% to 25% seen once. Only one count was recorded for this clonotype. What it binds is unknown. Sequenced material: CD8+ T cells from PBMCs. The gene calls are TRBV12-3 or TRBV12-4 and TRBJ2-1; D gene unclear. The sequence was obtained from a human donor in good health (CMV status not recorded). Some clones in this sample may be carry-over from other donors' samples. This chain's CDR3 is CASSSPGLINYNEQFF. CDR3 nucleotide sequence: TGTGCCAGCAGTTCCCCAGGTCTTATAAACTACAATGAGCAGTTCTTC.